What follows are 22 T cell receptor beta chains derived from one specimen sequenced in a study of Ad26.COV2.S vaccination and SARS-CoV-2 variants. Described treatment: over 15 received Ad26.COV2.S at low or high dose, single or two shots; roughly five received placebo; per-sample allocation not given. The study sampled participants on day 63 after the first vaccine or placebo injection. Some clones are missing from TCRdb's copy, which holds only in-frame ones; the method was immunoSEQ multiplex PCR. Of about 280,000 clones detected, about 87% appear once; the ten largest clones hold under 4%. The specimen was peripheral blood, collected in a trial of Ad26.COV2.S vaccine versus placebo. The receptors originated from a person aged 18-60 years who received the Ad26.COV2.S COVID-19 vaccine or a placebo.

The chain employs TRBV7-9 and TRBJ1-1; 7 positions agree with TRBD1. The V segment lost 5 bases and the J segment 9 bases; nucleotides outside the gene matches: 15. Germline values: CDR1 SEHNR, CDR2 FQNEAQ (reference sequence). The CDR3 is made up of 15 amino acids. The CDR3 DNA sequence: TGTGCCAGCAGCCGCGAAGGGGGCCAGGGGGAAAAAGCTTTCTTT. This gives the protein CASSREGGQGEKAFF.

The CDR3 region is CASSLGGANEQYF. The DNA for the CDR3 is TGCGCCAGCAGCTTGGGGGGGGCGAACGAGCAGTACTTC. This chain connects TRBV5-1 to TRBJ2-7; D may be TRBD1 or TRBD2 (6 bases each). The germline V gene encodes CDR1 SGHRS and CDR2 YFSETQ. The V gene lost 0 bases and the J gene lost 5 bases, with 9 bases spanning the gap. The CDR3 length is 13 residues.

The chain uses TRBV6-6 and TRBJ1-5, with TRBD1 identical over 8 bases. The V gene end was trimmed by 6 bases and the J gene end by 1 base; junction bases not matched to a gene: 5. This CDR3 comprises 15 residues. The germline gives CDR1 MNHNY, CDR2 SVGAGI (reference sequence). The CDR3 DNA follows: TGTGCCAGCAGGTCCACAGGGGGAAGCAATCAGCCCCAGCATTTT. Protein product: CASRSTGGSNQPQHF.

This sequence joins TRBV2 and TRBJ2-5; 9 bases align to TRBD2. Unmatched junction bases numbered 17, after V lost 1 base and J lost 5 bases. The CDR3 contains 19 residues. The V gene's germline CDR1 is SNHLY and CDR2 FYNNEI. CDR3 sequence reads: CASSEGGPGRAGGAETQYF. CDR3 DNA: TGTGCCAGCAGTGAAGGAGGGCCGGGAAGAGCGGGAGGAGCGGAGACCCAGTACTTC.

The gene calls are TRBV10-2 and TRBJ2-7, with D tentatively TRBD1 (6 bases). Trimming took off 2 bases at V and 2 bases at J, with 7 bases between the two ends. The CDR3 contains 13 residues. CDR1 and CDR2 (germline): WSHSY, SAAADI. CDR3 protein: CASSEGTTYEQYF. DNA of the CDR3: TGCGCCAGCAGTGAGGGGACAACCTACGAGCAGTACTTC.

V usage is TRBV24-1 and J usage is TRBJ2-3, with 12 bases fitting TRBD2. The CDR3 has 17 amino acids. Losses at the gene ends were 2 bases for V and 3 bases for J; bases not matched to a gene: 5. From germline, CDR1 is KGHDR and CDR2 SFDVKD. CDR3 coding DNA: TGTGCCACCAGTGATTCCTCGACTAGCGGGAGAACAGATACGCAGTATTTT. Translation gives CATSDSSTSGRTDTQYF.

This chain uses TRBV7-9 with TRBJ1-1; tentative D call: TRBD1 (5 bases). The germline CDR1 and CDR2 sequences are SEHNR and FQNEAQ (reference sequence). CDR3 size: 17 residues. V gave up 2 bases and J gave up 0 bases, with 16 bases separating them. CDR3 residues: CASSLSIGGTLNTEAFF. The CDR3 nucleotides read TGTGCCAGCAGCTTAAGTATCGGGGGAACCTTGAACACTGAAGCTTTCTTT.

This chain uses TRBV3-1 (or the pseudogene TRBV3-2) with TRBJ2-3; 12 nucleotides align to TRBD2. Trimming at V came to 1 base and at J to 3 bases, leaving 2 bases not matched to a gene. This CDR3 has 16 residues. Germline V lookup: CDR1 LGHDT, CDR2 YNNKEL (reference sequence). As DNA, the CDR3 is TGTGCCAGCAGCCAAGTCACTAGCGGGAGGACAGATACGCAGTATTTT. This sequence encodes CASSQVTSGRTDTQYF.

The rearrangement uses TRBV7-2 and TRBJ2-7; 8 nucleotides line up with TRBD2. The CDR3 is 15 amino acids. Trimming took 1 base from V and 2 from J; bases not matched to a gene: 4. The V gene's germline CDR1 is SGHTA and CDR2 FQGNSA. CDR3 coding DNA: TGTGCCAGCAGCTTAGGTACTAGCGGACCCTACGAGCAGTACTTC. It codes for CASSLGTSGPYEQYF.

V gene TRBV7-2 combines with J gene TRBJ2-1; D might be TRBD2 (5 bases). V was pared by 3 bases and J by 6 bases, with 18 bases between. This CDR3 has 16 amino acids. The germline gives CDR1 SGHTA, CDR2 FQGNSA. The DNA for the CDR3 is TGTGCCAGCAGCTTTCTCTCCCGGGAATGGGGCAATGAGCAGTTCTTC. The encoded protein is CASSFLSREWGNEQFF.

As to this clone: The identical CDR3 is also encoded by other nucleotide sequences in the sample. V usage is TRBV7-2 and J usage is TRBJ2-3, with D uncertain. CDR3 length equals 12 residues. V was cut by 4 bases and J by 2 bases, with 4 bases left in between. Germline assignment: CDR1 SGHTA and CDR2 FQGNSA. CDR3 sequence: CASSSYTDTQYF. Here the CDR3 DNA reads TGTGCCAGCAGCTCTTACACAGATACGCAGTATTTT.

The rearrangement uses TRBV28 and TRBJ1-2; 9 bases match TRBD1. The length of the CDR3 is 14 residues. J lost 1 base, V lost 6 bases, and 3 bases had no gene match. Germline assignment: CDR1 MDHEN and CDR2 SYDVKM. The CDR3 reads CASRGTGSNYGYTF. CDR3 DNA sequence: TGTGCCAGCAGGGGGACAGGGAGTAACTATGGCTACACCTTC.

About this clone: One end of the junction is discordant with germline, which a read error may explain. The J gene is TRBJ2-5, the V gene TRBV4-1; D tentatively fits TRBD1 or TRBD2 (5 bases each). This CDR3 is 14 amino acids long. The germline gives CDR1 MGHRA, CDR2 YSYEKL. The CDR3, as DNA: TGCGCCAGCAGCCAAGTAGGGGACCAAAAGACCCAGTACTTC. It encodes CASSQVGDQKTQYF.

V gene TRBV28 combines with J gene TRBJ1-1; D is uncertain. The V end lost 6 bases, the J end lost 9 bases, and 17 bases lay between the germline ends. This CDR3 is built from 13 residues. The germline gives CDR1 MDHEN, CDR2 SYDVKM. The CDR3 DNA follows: TGTGCCAGCAGACTACGTGTTCAAAGTCAAGCTTTCTTT. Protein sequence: CASRLRVQSQAFF. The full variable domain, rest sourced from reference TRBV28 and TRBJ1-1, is DVKVTQSSRYLVKRTGEKVFLECVQDMDHENMFWYRQDPGLGLRLIYFSYDVKMKEKGDIPEGYSVSREKKERFSLILESASTNQTSMYLCASRLRVQSQAFFGQGTRLTVV.

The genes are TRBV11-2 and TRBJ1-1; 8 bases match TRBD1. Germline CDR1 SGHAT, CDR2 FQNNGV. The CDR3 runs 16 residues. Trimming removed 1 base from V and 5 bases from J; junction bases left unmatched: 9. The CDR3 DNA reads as TGTGCCAGCAGCTTAGCTTTCGGACAGGGAGTTACTGAAGCTTTCTTT. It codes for CASSLAFGQGVTEAFF.

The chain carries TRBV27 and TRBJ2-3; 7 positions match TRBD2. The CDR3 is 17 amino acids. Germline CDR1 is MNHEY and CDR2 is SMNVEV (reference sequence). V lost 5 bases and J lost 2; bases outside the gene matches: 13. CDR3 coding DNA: TGTGCCAGCAGTCCAAAGCCCGTAGGGAGGGTCACAGATACGCAGTATTTT. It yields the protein CASSPKPVGRVTDTQYF.

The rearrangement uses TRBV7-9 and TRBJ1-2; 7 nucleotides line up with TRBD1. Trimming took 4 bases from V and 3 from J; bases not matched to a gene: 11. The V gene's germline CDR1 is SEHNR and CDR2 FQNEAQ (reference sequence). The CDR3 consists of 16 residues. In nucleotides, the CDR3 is TGTGCCAGCAGCTGGAGCCGGGACAGAGATCACTATGGCTACACCTTC. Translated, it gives CASSWSRDRDHYGYTF.

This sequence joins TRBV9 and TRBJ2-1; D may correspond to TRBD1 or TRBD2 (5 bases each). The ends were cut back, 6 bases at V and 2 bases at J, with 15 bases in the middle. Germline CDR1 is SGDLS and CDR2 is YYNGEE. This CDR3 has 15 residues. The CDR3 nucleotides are TGTGCCAGCACCGAACGGGACGCACCCTACAATGAGCAGTTCTTC. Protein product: CASTERDAPYNEQFF.

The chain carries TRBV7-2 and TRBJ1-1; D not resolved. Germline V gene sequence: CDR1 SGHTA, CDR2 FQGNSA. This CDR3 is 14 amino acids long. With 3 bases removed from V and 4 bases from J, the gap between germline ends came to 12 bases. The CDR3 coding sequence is TGTGCCAGCAGCTTGACCCAGGCTCGCACTGAAGCTTTCTTT. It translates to CASSLTQARTEAFF. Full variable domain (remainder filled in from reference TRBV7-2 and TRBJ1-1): GAGVSQSPSNKVTEKGKDVELRCDPISGHTALYWYRQSLGQGLEFLIYFQGNSAPDKSGLPSDRFSAERTGGSVSTLTIQRTQQEDSAVYLCASSLTQARTEAFFGQGTRLTVV.

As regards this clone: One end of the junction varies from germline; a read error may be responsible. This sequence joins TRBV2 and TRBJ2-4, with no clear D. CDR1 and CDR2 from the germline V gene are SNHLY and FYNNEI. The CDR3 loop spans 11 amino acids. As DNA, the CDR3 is TGTGCCAGCAGGGAAGGGAACATTCAGTACTTC. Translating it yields CASREGNIQYF.

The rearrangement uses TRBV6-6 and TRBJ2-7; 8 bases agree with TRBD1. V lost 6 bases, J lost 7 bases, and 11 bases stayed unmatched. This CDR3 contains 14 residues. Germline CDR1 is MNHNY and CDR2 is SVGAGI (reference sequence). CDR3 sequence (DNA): TGTGCCAGCAGCATCGACAGGGGCCGAGGTGAGCAGTACTTC. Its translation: CASSIDRGRGEQYF.

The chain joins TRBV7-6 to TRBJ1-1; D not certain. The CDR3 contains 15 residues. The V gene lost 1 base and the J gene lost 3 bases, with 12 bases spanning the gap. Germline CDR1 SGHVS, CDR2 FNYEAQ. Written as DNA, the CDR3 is TGTGCCAGCAGCTTAGGAACCAGCACCTACACTGAAGCTTTCTTT. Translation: CASSLGTSTYTEAFF.